Given below is one TCR beta chain in context. Its antigen is not identified. Healthy bone marrow donors made up the cohort. This entry is derived from a study of cytomegalovirus exposure and HLA in healthy donors. Study information: Across around 400 genotyped donors, 81% landed in the Caucasian-associated ancestry cluster.

Study-wide results and limits: In an earlier analysis, about 87% or about 30%: the productive usage of most TCR beta V segments. The majority of CMV-associated TCR beta chains were reported as apparently HLA-restricted in a later analysis.

The PCR was carried out with 60 Vbeta primers and 13 Jbeta primers. Profiling relied on immunoSEQ multiplex PCR, and the TCRdb table lists in-frame clones only, not all of them. The sample has some 90,000 clones; around 80% are singletons. The CDR3 covers 16 residues. V lost 4 bases, J lost 0 bases, and 10 bases lay in between. The germline gives CDR1 MNHEY, CDR2 SMNVEV (reference sequence). This chain links TRBV27 with TRBJ2-6; D gene uncertain. The sequencing input was PBMCs. The sequence came from a male donor in good health and CMV-seropositive. CDR3 bases: TGTGCCAGCAGTTCTATTCTCCACTCTGGGGCCAACGTCCTGACTTTC. Amino acid sequence: CASSSILHSGANVLTF.